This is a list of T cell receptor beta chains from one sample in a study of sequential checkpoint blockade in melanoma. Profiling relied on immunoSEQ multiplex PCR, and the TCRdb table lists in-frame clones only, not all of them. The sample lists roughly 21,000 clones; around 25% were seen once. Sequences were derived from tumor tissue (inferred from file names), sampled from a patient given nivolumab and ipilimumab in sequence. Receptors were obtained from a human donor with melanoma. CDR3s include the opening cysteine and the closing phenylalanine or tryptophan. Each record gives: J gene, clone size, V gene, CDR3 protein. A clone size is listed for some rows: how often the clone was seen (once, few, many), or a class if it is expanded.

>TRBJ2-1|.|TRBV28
CATLWGVEGNEQFF
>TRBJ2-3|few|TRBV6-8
CASSQRRGRTDTQYF
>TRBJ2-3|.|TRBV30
CAWRSAVDTQYF
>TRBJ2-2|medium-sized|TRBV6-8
CASSYGETGELFF
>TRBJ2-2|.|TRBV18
CASSPVGDRRNTGELFF
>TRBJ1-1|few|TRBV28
CASSPWGSEAFF
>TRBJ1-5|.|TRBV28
CASRLGNQPQHF
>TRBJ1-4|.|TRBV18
CASSPRGADEKLFF
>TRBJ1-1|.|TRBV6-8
CASSRSPGHQNTEAFF
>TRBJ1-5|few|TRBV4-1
CASSQLQTGNQPQHF
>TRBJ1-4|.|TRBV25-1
CASSRPLGRIPEKLFF
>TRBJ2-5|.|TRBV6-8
CASSYWGWGPFGTQYF
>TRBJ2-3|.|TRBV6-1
CASSEAGRGADTQYF
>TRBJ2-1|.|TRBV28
CASTLGLAPNEQFF
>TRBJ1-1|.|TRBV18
CASSRGDGKLNTEAFF
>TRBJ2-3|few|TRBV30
CAWNLGQGATDTQYF
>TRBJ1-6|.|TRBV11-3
CASSLYADNSPLHF
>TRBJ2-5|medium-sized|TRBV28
CASHPLGESPETQYF
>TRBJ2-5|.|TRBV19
CASSTLDRGLRETQYF
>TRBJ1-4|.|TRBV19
CASKTGTSFTNEKLFF
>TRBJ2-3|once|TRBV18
CASSPPGADTQYF
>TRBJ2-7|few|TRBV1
CTSSQVYSGRTPYEQYF
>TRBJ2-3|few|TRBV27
CASSSLRDFSTQYF
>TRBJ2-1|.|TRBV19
CASSITGGNEQFF
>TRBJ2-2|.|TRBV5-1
CASSLYPEGSTGELFF